This passage covers 27 T cell receptor beta chains from one sample sequenced in a study of T-cell memory formation after mild COVID-19 (dated by TCRdb to 2020 to 2023). Library preparation was by 5' RACE. Instrument used: Illumina NovaSeq 6000. In-frame beta chains were kept once TCRdb had trimmed the public reads at Q25 with fastp and called clones with MiXCR. Identical CDR3 protein sequences are pooled into one entry, listed with their most common genes and DNA. Recorded for this sample are 270,000 or so distinct CDR3 sequences; 16% of them occurred a single time. Roughly a fifth of the sample lies in the top ten. Specimen: PBMCs or a T cell subset sorted from them (not recorded which). The source of these receptors is a man aged 18-30 years who had mild COVID-19 (a few samples of this study predate the infection). The sample titles of this study are shuffled in the database, so cell type and time point are left out; the donor was told from shared clones.

This clonotype was found a few times. The V and J genes are TRBV6-5 and TRBJ1-4; TRBD1 matches at 11 bases. This CDR3 contains 16 residues. CDR1 and CDR2 from the germline V gene are MNHEY and SVGAGI. Trimming removed 6 bases from V and 7 bases from J; junction bases left unmatched: 10. The CDR3 nucleotides are TGTGCCAGCAGCCGGACAGGGGGCGCTAACGGTGAAAAACTGTTTTTT. It is translated as CASSRTGGANGEKLFF.

The chain joins TRBV12-3 or TRBV12-4 to TRBJ2-1; D might be TRBD1 (6 bases). The ends were cut back, 2 bases at V and 5 bases at J, with 10 bases in the middle. This CDR3 comprises 14 residues. In nucleotides, the CDR3 is TGTGCCAGCAGTTTACGGCAGGGGAACAATGAGCAGTTCTTC. This codes for CASSLRQGNNEQFF.

This clonotype was picked up a small number of times. This rearrangement joins TRBV4-2 to TRBJ2-5; D may correspond to TRBD1 or TRBD2 (6 bases each). Germline V gives CDR1 LGHNA, CDR2 YNFKEQ. The CDR3 is made up of 16 amino acids. The ends were cut back, 5 bases at V and 5 bases at J, with 21 bases in the middle. The chain's CDR3 is CASSAPGGGPLETQYF. The CDR3 DNA is TGTGCCAGCAGCGCTCCGGGTGGGGGGCCCCTGGAGACCCAGTACTTC.

The chain uses TRBV7-3 and TRBJ2-1; no definite D call. Trimming took off 1 base at V and 6 bases at J, with 10 bases between the two ends. This CDR3 region has 14 residues. Germline V gene lookup returns CDR1 SGHTA and CDR2 FQGTGA. CDR3 bases: TGTGCCAGCAGCTTAATGGTAAACGCCAATGAGCAGTTCTTC. Translating it yields CASSLMVNANEQFF.

This clonotype was seen a few times. V usage is TRBV9 and J usage is TRBJ2-3, with D perhaps TRBD2 (5 bases). The V gene lost 2 bases and the J gene lost 6 bases, with 13 bases spanning the gap. CDR1 is SGDLS and CDR2 is YYNGEE in the germline V gene. There are 14 residues in the CDR3. CDR3 amino acids: CASSVVPGGDTQYF. CDR3 nucleotides: TGTGCCAGCAGCGTTGTCCCGGGCGGGGATACGCAGTATTTT. Looking up the rest from reference TRBV9 and TRBJ2-3 gives the full variable domain: DSGVTQTPKHLITATGQRVTLRCSPRSGDLSVYWYQQSLDQGLQFLIQYYNGEERAKGNILERFSAQQFPDLHSELNLSSLELGDSALYFCASSVVPGGDTQYFGPGTRLTVL.

This clonotype came up a few times. The rearrangement uses TRBV11-2 and TRBJ1-6; 9 positions match TRBD1. The junction had 11 bases not matched to a gene; V was cut back by 4 bases and J by 7 bases. The CDR3 covers 17 residues. Looked up from germline, CDR1 is SGHAT and CDR2 is FQNNGV. The CDR3 region has the DNA TGTGCCAGCAGCTCTATCCGCGGGACAGGGCCGAATTCACCCCTCCACTTT. Translation gives CASSSIRGTGPNSPLHF.

This clonotype has at least ten counts. V is TRBV4-2 and J is TRBJ2-7, with TRBD1 matching over 8 bases. The CDR3 is 14 residues long. V was pared by 4 bases and J by 3 bases, with 5 bases of the junction left unmatched. From germline, CDR1 is LGHNA and CDR2 YNFKEQ. The CDR3 sequence is CASSPGQGDYEQYF. The CDR3, as DNA: TGTGCCAGCAGCCCCGGACAGGGAGACTACGAGCAGTACTTC.

In its sample, this clonotype was seen many times. This chain uses TRBV7-2 with TRBJ2-5, with 10 bases fitting TRBD2. Looked up from germline, CDR1 is SGHTA and CDR2 is FQGNSA. Losses at the gene ends were 1 base for V and 5 bases for J; bases not matched to a gene: 7. This CDR3 is 16 amino acids long. The CDR3, as DNA: TGTGCCAGCAGCTTAGTAAGGACTAGCGGCGTGGAGACCCAGTACTTC. Translating it yields CASSLVRTSGVETQYF. The variable domain in full, with the rest retrieved from reference TRBV7-2 and TRBJ2-5, is GAGVSQSPSNKVTEKGKDVELRCDPISGHTALYWYRQSLGQGLEFLIYFQGNSAPDKSGLPSDRFSAERTGGSVSTLTIQRTQQEDSAVYLCASSLVRTSGVETQYFGPGTRLLVL.

The chain joins TRBV7-9 to TRBJ2-5; 9 positions agree with TRBD2. CDR1 is SEHNR and CDR2 is FQNEAQ in the germline V gene (reference sequence). The CDR3 is 15 residues long. J was trimmed by 5 bases and V by 5 bases; bases with no gene match: 9. The CDR3 nucleotides read TGTGCCAGCAGCCTGGGGACTAGCCTCGGGGAGACCCAGTACTTC. Translation gives CASSLGTSLGETQYF.

At least ten counts were recorded for this clonotype. The rearrangement links TRBV29-1 to TRBJ2-4; 7 bases are a match to TRBD1. The CDR3 is 13 amino acids. Germline CDR1 SQVTM, CDR2 ANQGSEA. J gave up 4 bases and V 1 base, and 1 base lay outside the gene matches. The CDR3 loop reads CSVEGQGKNIQYF. The CDR3 bases are TGCAGCGTTGAAGGACAGGGAAAAAACATTCAGTACTTC. Together with reference TRBV29-1 and TRBJ2-4, the CDR3 gives the full variable domain: SAVISQKPSRDICQRGTSLTIQCQVDSQVTMMFWYRQQPGQSLTLIATANQGSEATYESGFVIDKFPISRPNLTFSTLTVSNMSPEDSSIYLCSVEGQGKNIQYFGAGTRLSVL.

The gene calls are TRBV7-3 and TRBJ2-3, with D unresolved. Trimming shortened V by 6 bases and J by 2 bases, and 9 bases separated the two germline ends. The CDR3 extends over 13 amino acids. Per the germline V gene, CDR1 is SGHTA and CDR2 is FQGTGA. The CDR3 loop reads CASSYETTDTQYF. DNA of the CDR3: TGTGCCAGCAGTTATGAGACCACAGATACGCAGTATTTT.

A few counts support this clonotype. The chain employs TRBV7-9 and TRBJ1-2; 9 nucleotides align to TRBD1. Trimming cost V 5 bases and J 6 bases; bases outside gene matches: 7. Germline-derived CDR1 and CDR2 are SEHNR and FQNEAQ (reference sequence). The CDR3 consists of 14 residues. CDR3 protein: CASSILTGGDGYTF. CDR3 nucleotide sequence: TGTGCCAGCAGCATACTCACAGGGGGCGATGGCTACACCTTC.

The chain employs TRBV7-9 and TRBJ2-7, with D perhaps being TRBD1 or TRBD2 (5 bases each). This CDR3 spans 15 amino acids. Deletions cut 5 bases from V and 0 bases from J, with 14 bases between. Germline V gene data show CDR1 as SEHNR and CDR2 as FQNEAQ (reference sequence). CDR3 protein: CASSNLGAGSYEQYF. The CDR3 DNA sequence: TGTGCCAGCAGCAACCTCGGGGCCGGCTCCTACGAGCAGTACTTC.

V is TRBV7-9 and J is TRBJ1-6; maybe TRBD1 (5 bases). Trimming took off 3 bases at V and 7 bases at J, with 10 bases between the two ends. Germline CDR1 is SEHNR and CDR2 is FQNEAQ (reference sequence). The CDR3 loop spans 14 amino acids. The CDR3 loop is CASSFSRENSPLHF. Written as DNA, the CDR3 is TGTGCCAGCAGCTTCTCCAGGGAGAATTCACCCCTCCACTTT.

The CDR3 DNA follows: TGTGCCAGCAGTAGAATTGGGAGTGCCTACATGAACACTGAAGCTTTCTTT. Its protein is CASSRIGSAYMNTEAFF. V usage is TRBV2 and J usage is TRBJ1-1; D ambiguous. CDR3 length: 17 residues. Germline CDR1 is SNHLY and CDR2 is FYNNEI. V dropped 5 bases and J dropped 0 bases, with 19 bases sitting between them.

The J gene is TRBJ2-4, the V gene TRBV15; D possibly corresponds to TRBD2 (6 bases). Germline values: CDR1 LNHNV, CDR2 YYDKDF (reference sequence). The CDR3 covers 13 residues. V was clipped by 0 bases and J by 9 bases, with 9 bases between them. CDR3 in amino acids: CATSRDLGGIQYF. DNA of the CDR3: TGTGCCACCAGCAGAGATCTGGGGGGCATTCAGTACTTC.

The chain uses TRBV6-5 and TRBJ2-7, with a weak D call TRBD2 (6 bases). V lost 0 bases and J 3 bases, leaving 12 bases between the germline ends. This CDR3 has 15 amino acids. From germline, CDR1 is MNHEY and CDR2 SVGAGI. The CDR3 DNA reads as TGTGCCAGCAGTTACTCTCCGGGACTCAACTACGAGCAGTACTTC. It encodes CASSYSPGLNYEQYF.

This clonotype showed up just a few times. The genes are TRBV7-3 and TRBJ2-5; 10 bases are shared with TRBD1. CDR3 length equals 15 residues. The V segment lost 1 base and the J segment 5 bases; nucleotides outside the gene matches: 4. The germline V gene encodes CDR1 SGHTA and CDR2 FQGTGA. The chain's CDR3 is CASSLMGQGMETQYF. The CDR3 nucleotides read TGTGCCAGCAGCTTAATGGGACAGGGGATGGAGACCCAGTACTTC.

J is TRBJ2-3 and V is TRBV15; D not resolved. The length of the CDR3 is 14 residues. The V gene lost 6 bases and the J gene lost 0 bases, with 10 bases spanning the gap. Germline V gene sequence: CDR1 LNHNV, CDR2 YYDKDF (reference sequence). CDR3 DNA: TGTGCCACCAGGGGTGCCCTGAGCACAGATACGCAGTATTTT. Protein sequence: CATRGALSTDTQYF. The variable domain in full, completed from reference TRBV15 and TRBJ2-3, reads DAMVIQNPRYQVTQFGKPVTLSCSQTLNHNVMYWYQQKSSQAPKLLFHYYDKDFNNEADTPDNFQSRRPNTSFCFLDIRSPGLGDTAMYLCATRGALSTDTQYFGPGTRLTVL.

This clonotype has more than one count but fewer than ten. The J gene is TRBJ2-1, the V gene TRBV7-9; D call uncertain. This CDR3 has 12 amino acids. V was cut by 7 bases and J by 7 bases, with 11 bases left in between. The germline V gene encodes CDR1 SEHNR and CDR2 FQNEAQ (reference sequence). The CDR3 bases are TGTGCCAGCACCAGAACTGGAAATGAGCAGTTCTTC. It specifies CASTRTGNEQFF.

The table lists this clonotype with many counts. This chain joins TRBV10-2 and TRBJ2-1, with a possible D match to TRBD2 (5 bases). Germline-derived CDR1 and CDR2 are WSHSY and SAAADI. CDR3 size: 15 residues. The V and J ends lost 2 bases and 1 base respectively, with 9 bases between them. The CDR3 sequence is CASSETGVSYNEQFF. CDR3 coding DNA: TGCGCCAGCAGTGAGACCGGGGTATCCTACAATGAGCAGTTCTTC.

This chain uses TRBV5-1 with TRBJ2-5, with D perhaps matching TRBD1 (6 bases). Per the germline V gene, CDR1 is SGHRS and CDR2 is YFSETQ. The CDR3 covers 13 residues. V lost 2 bases and J lost 5, with 10 bases in between. CDR3 bases: TGCGCCAGCAGCTTACAGGGATGGGAGACCCAGTACTTC. This gives the protein CASSLQGWETQYF.

The chain couples TRBV6-5 to TRBJ2-1, with D possibly being TRBD1 (6 bases). Germline CDR1 and CDR2: MNHEY and SVGAGI. Trimming removed 0 bases at V and 3 bases at J, with 9 bases between. The CDR3 sequence is 15 residues long. This CDR3 is CASSYSAGVYNEQFF. The CDR3 DNA follows: TGTGCCAGCAGTTACTCGGCAGGGGTCTACAATGAGCAGTTCTTC.

The sample holds many counts of this clonotype. The J gene is TRBJ2-7, the V gene TRBV10-3, with TRBD2 identical over 10 bases. This CDR3 has 17 residues. V shed 0 bases and J 0 bases; nucleotides not matched to a gene: 5. Germline V CDR1 and CDR2: ENHRY, SYGVKD. CDR3 sequence: CAISESLAGDHSYEQYF. CDR3 nucleotide sequence: TGTGCCATCAGTGAGTCGCTAGCGGGGGACCACTCCTACGAGCAGTACTTC.

This rearrangement joins TRBV5-8 to TRBJ1-3, with D perhaps TRBD1 (6 bases). Trimming took 1 base from V and 2 from J, leaving 22 bases between them. CDR3 length: 19 amino acids. Per germline, CDR1 SGHTS and CDR2 YDEGEE. The CDR3 is CASSLPQDRKETTGNTIYF. The CDR3 DNA reads as TGTGCCAGCAGCTTGCCCCAAGACAGGAAAGAAACCACTGGAAACACCATATATTTT.

The chain recombines TRBV3-1 with TRBJ1-1; D unresolved. Germline V gene sequence: CDR1 LGHDT, CDR2 YNNKEL (reference sequence). V was trimmed by 3 bases and J by 6 bases, leaving 11 bases between them. The CDR3 covers 13 residues. CDR3 protein: CASSQGRWSEAFF. The CDR3 coding sequence is TGTGCCAGCAGCCAGGGTAGGTGGTCTGAAGCTTTCTTT.

This clonotype was observed many times. The V call is TRBV4-2, the J call TRBJ2-5, with 13 nucleotides matching TRBD2. Germline trimming cut 0 bases from V and 0 bases from J; bases unmatched to any gene: 4. CDR1 is LGHNA, CDR2 YNFKEQ, per germline. CDR3 length equals 18 residues. This chain's CDR3 is CASSQEETSGGYQETQYF. DNA of the CDR3: TGTGCCAGCAGCCAAGAGGAGACTAGCGGGGGGTACCAAGAGACCCAGTACTTC.